These 20 T cell receptor beta chains were sequenced from one sample in a study of cytomegalovirus exposure and HLA in healthy donors. It was with 60 Vbeta and 13 Jbeta primers that the PCR ran. Measured with immunoSEQ multiplex PCR; TCRdb has only the in-frame clones, and not every one. The data show 150,000 to 200,000 clones, approximately 82% seen once. Source material: PBMCs. The receptors stem from a male donor in good health and CMV-seropositive.

The gene calls are TRBV7-7 and TRBJ2-7, with 10 bases fitting TRBD1. The CDR3 loop spans 14 amino acids. Per germline, CDR1 SSHAT and CDR2 FNYEAQ (reference sequence). With 5 bases clipped from V and 4 bases from J, the junction kept 5 bases outside the gene matches. In nucleotides, the CDR3 is TGTGCCAGCAGCCAGACAGGGGGCGGTTACGAGCAGTACTTC. This sequence encodes CASSQTGGGYEQYF.

This clone came up a few times. One end of the junction varies from germline; a read error may be responsible. The genes are TRBV14 and TRBJ2-6; 11 positions agree with TRBD1. The CDR3 is 22 residues long. Germline V gene lookup returns CDR1 SGHDN and CDR2 FVKESK. The CDR3 region is CASSQDGLILGTGGSGANGLTF. Written as DNA, the CDR3 is TGTGCCAGCAGCCAAGATGGGCTAATCTTGGGGACAGGGGGATCTGGGGCCAACGGCCTGACTTTC.

V usage is TRBV9 and J usage is TRBJ2-2; 11 positions agree with TRBD2. The CDR3 spans 17 residues. Germline trimming cut 0 bases from V and 1 base from J; bases unmatched to any gene: 2. The V gene's germline CDR1 is SGDLS and CDR2 YYNGEE. CDR3 DNA: TGTGCCAGCAGCGTAGTGACTAGCGGGGAGAACACCGGGGAGCTGTTTTTT. The encoded protein is CASSVVTSGENTGELFF. The full variable domain, its missing parts supplied by reference TRBV9 and TRBJ2-2, is DSGVTQTPKHLITATGQRVTLRCSPRSGDLSVYWYQQSLDQGLQFLIQYYNGEERAKGNILERFSAQQFPDLHSELNLSSLELGDSALYFCASSVVTSGENTGELFFGEGSRLTVL.

The genes are TRBV5-1 and TRBJ2-5, with 8 positions matching TRBD2. Judging by the DNA end, TRBJ2-7 fits better; the J call may be wrong. CDR3 length: 14 amino acids. CDR1 is SGHRS, CDR2 YFSETQ, per germline. The CDR3 sequence is CASSLSGSPYEQYF. The DNA for the CDR3 is TGCGCCAGCAGCTTGAGCGGGAGTCCCTACGAGCAGTACTTC.

The chain is built from TRBV7-8 and TRBJ2-5; 9 bases are a match to TRBD2. V gave up 6 bases and J gave up 5 bases; unmatched junction bases: 10. Germline V gives CDR1 SGHVS, CDR2 FQNEAQ. The CDR3 is made up of 15 amino acids. CDR3 region: CASSFGLASEETQYF. CDR3 DNA: TGTGCCAGCAGTTTTGGACTAGCGTCGGAGGAGACCCAGTACTTC.

The V call is TRBV27, the J call TRBJ1-1; maybe TRBD1 (6 bases). The CDR3 is made up of 15 amino acids. V was cut by 5 bases and J by 4 bases, with 17 bases left in between. CDR1 MNHEY and CDR2 SMNVEV come from the germline V gene (reference sequence). The CDR3: CASSRRWGLGTEAFF. CDR3 nucleotides: TGTGCCAGCAGTCGCCGGTGGGGGCTTGGCACTGAAGCTTTCTTT.

The chain couples TRBV5-4 to TRBJ2-2; TRBD2 is a possible D gene (5 bases). Germline loops: CDR1 SGHNT, CDR2 YYREEE (reference sequence). V gave up 4 bases and J gave up 1 base, with 14 bases separating them. This CDR3 has 16 residues. Here the CDR3 reads CASSRGRVMNTGELFF. In nucleotides, the CDR3 is TGTGCCAGCAGCCGTGGGCGGGTAATGAACACCGGGGAGCTGTTTTTT.

The gene calls are TRBV19 and TRBJ2-1, with D tentatively TRBD1 (5 bases). The CDR3 loop spans 16 amino acids. Looked up from germline, CDR1 is LNHDA and CDR2 is SQIVND (reference sequence). V lost 7 bases and J lost 5, with 21 bases in between. The CDR3: CASNTKAGALNNEQFF. The CDR3 nucleotides read TGTGCCAGTAATACAAAAGCTGGGGCCCTAAACAATGAGCAGTTCTTC.

This rearrangement joins TRBV6-1 to TRBJ1-5; D is unclear. This CDR3 is built from 14 residues. Per the germline V gene, CDR1 is MNHNS and CDR2 is SASEGT. Between the trimmed V and J ends, which lost 7 bases and 1 base, there was a span of 11 bases. The CDR3 sequence: CASNEAGSNQPQHF. Written as DNA, the CDR3 is TGTGCCAGCAACGAAGCCGGGAGCAATCAGCCCCAGCATTTT.

This clone was counted once. The chain employs TRBV7-2 and TRBJ2-1; D gene unclear. Between the trimmed V and J ends, which lost 5 bases and 0 bases, there was a span of 11 bases. The CDR3 contains 15 residues. Germline-derived CDR1 and CDR2 are SGHTA and FQGNSA. CDR3 in DNA: TGTGCCAGCAGCCGAGGCTCGTACTCCTACAATGAGCAGTTCTTC. Translation: CASSRGSYSYNEQFF.

The chain has TRBV5-4 and TRBJ1-1, with 7 bases that match TRBD1. The junction had 12 bases not matched to a gene; V was cut back by 6 bases and J by 1 base. Germline loops: CDR1 SGHNT, CDR2 YYREEE (reference sequence). The CDR3 consists of 16 residues. This chain's CDR3 is CASIQSPTGANTEAFF. In DNA form, the CDR3 reads TGTGCCAGCATCCAATCCCCTACAGGGGCGAACACTGAAGCTTTCTTT.

V and J are TRBV7-8 and TRBJ1-4; 7 nucleotides match TRBD1. The CDR3 length is 17 residues. Germline trimming cut 7 bases from V and 8 bases from J; bases unmatched to any gene: 19. CDR1 SGHVS and CDR2 FQNEAQ come from the germline V gene. DNA of the CDR3: TGTGCCAGCACCTTGAGACGTGACAGGGCTCTGGGCGAAAAACTGTTTTTT. Residues: CASTLRRDRALGEKLFF.

This rearrangement joins TRBV4-3 to TRBJ1-2; 10 bases align to TRBD1. Germline CDR1 and CDR2: LGHNA and YSLEER. Trimming took 4 bases from V and 4 from J; bases not matched to a gene: 6. The CDR3 totals 15 residues. The CDR3 here is CASSLAGQGIYGYTF. Written as DNA, the CDR3 is TGCGCCAGCAGCCTTGCGGGACAGGGGATCTATGGCTACACCTTC.

This clone was counted a few times. This CDR3 reads CASSPLTHEQYF. As DNA, the CDR3 is TGTGCCAGCAGCCCACTCACCCACGAGCAGTACTTC. The rearrangement joins TRBV14 to TRBJ2-5; D not resolved. The DNA end is a closer match to TRBJ2-7, so the J assignment may be wrong. Germline CDR1 is SGHDN and CDR2 is FVKESK. The CDR3 loop spans 12 amino acids.

This rearrangement joins TRBV30 to TRBJ1-3; D remains unclear. The CDR3 sequence is 12 residues long. The ends were cut back, 1 base at V and 4 bases at J, with 5 bases in the middle. Germline V gene data show CDR1 as GTSNPN and CDR2 as SVGIG (reference sequence). In DNA form, the CDR3 reads TGTGCCTGGAGTGGAGTAGGAAACACCATATATTTT. It specifies CAWSGVGNTIYF.

V and J are TRBV5-1 and TRBJ1-1, with D perhaps matching TRBD1 (5 bases). The germline V gene has CDR1 SGHRS and CDR2 YFSETQ. This CDR3 has 15 residues. Between the trimmed V and J ends, which lost 0 bases and 3 bases, there was a span of 12 bases. The CDR3 reads CASSLVPGMDTEAFF. CDR3 nucleotides: TGCGCCAGCAGCTTGGTTCCAGGGATGGACACTGAAGCTTTCTTT. The full variable domain, in which reference TRBV5-1 and TRBJ1-1 provide the parts outside the CDR3, is KAGVTQTPRYLIKTRGQQVTLSCSPISGHRSVSWYQQTPGQGLQFLFEYFSETQRNKGNFPGRFSGRQFSNSRSEMNVSTLELGDSALYLCASSLVPGMDTEAFFGQGTRLTVV.

The genes are TRBV10-3 and TRBJ1-1; D might be TRBD1 (5 bases). The germline V gene has CDR1 ENHRY and CDR2 SYGVKD. The ends were cut back, 3 bases at V and 4 bases at J, with 12 bases in the middle. This CDR3 contains 14 residues. CDR3 nucleotides: TGTGCCATCAGTGAAGCAGGGCTGGGCACTGAAGCTTTCTTT. This translates into CAISEAGLGTEAFF.

The DNA for the CDR3 is TGTGCCAGCAGGTCGGGACAGTTAAACTATGGCTACACCTTC. Amino acid sequence: CASRSGQLNYGYTF. The chain employs TRBV28 and TRBJ1-2; 7 bases agree with TRBD1. The J segment lost 2 bases and the V segment lost 6 bases, leaving 6 bases of the junction unmatched. This CDR3 has 14 residues. Germline V gene lookup returns CDR1 MDHEN and CDR2 SYDVKM.

This clone was seen a few times. The same CDR3 can be traced to other DNA sequences in this sample. The chain employs TRBV6-5 and TRBJ1-1; a possible D gene is TRBD1 (6 bases). The ends were cut back, 5 bases at V and 4 bases at J, with 14 bases in the middle. CDR3 size: 14 residues. Germline V gives CDR1 MNHEY, CDR2 SVGAGI. The CDR3 region is CASSRDRRSTEAFF. In DNA form, the CDR3 reads TGTGCCAGCAGTAGAGACAGGAGGAGCACTGAAGCTTTCTTT.

The table lists this clone with a count of one. The rearrangement joins TRBV7-6 to TRBJ2-1; D is ambiguous. The germline V and J ends were trimmed by 4 bases and 7 bases, with 11 bases remaining between them. The CDR3 has 13 residues. Germline loops: CDR1 SGHVS, CDR2 FNYEAQ. In DNA, the CDR3 is TGTGCCAGCAGCTCCCAGCCGAGGAATGAGCAGTTCTTC. Its translation is CASSSQPRNEQFF.